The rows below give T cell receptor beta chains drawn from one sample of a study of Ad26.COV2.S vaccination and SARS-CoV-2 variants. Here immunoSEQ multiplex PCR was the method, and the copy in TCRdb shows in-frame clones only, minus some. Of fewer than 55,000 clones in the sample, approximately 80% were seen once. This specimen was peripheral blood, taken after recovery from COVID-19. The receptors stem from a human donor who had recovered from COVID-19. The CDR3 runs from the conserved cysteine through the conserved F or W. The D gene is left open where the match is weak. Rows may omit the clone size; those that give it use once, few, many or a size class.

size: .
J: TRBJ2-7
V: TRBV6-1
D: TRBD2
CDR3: CASSEGTAGLTYEQYF
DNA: TGTGCCAGCAGTGAAGGAACAGCGGGATTAACCTACGAGCAGTACTTC

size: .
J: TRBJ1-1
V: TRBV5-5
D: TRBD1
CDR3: CASSRQGAPGPAFF
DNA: TGTGCCAGCAGCCGACAGGGGGCGCCCGGGCCGGCTTTCTTT

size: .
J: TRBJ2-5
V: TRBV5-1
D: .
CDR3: CASSLGLVQETQYF
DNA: TGCGCCAGCAGCTTGGGACTAGTCCAAGAGACCCAGTACTTC

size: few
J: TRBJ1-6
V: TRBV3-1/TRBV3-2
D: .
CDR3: CASSQGPGAGSPLHF
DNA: TGTGCCAGCAGCCAAGGCCCAGGGGCTGGTTCACCCCTCCACTTT

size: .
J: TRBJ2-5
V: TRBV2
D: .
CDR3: CASSETGIKGETQYF
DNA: TGTGCCAGCAGTGAGACAGGAATCAAGGGAGAGACCCAGTACTTC

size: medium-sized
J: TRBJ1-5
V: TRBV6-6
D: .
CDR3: CASRPREGLNQPQHF
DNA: TGTGCCAGCCGCCCTCGTGAGGGGCTGAATCAGCCCCAGCATTTT

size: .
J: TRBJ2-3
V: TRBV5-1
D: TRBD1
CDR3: CASSSRTGSDTQYF
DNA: TGCGCCAGCAGCTCCCGGACAGGGTCAGATACGCAGTATTTT

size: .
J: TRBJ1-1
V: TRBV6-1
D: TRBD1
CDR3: CASSEDRGDTEAFF
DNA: TGTGCCAGCAGTGAAGACAGGGGTGACACTGAAGCTTTCTTT

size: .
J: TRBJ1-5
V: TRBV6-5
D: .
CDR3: CASSYRGDQPQHF
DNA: TGTGCCAGCAGTTATCGGGGGGATCAGCCCCAGCATTTT

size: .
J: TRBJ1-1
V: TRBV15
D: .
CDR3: CATSKESRTVTKNTEAFF
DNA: TGTGCCACCAGCAAAGAGAGCCGGACAGTGACGAAGAACACTGAAGCTTTCTTT

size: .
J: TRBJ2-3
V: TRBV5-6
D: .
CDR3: CASSLGRRSTQYF
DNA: TGTGCCAGCAGCTTGGGGAGGAGGAGCACGCAGTATTTT

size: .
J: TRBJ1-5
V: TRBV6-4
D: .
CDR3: CASSPHESNQPQHF
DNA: TGTGCCAGCAGTCCTCATGAATCCAATCAGCCCCAGCATTTT

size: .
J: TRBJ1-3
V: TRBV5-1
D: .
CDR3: CASRSAGPGGNTIYF
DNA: TGCGCCAGCAGGTCCGCGGGTCCAGGCGGAAACACCATATATTTT

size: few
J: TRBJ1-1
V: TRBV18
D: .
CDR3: CASSQGVSEAFF
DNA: TGTGCCAGCTCCCAAGGGGTTTCTGAAGCTTTCTTT